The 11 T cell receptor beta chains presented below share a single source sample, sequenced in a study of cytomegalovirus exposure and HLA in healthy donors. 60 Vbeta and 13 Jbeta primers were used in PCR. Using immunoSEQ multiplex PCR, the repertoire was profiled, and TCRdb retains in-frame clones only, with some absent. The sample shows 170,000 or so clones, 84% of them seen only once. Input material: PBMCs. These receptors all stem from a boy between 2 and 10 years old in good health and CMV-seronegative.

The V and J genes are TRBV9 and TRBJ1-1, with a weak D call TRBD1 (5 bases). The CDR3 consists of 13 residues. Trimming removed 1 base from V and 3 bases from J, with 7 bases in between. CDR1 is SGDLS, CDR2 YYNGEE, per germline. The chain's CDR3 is CASSVSGYTEAFF. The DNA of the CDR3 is TGTGCCAGCAGCGTATCAGGGTACACTGAAGCTTTCTTT.

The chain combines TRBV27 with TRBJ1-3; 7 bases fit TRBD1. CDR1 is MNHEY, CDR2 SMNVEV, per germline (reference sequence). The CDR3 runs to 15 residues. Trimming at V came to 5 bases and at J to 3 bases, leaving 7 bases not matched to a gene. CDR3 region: CASSLTNRGGNTIYF. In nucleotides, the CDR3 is TGTGCCAGCAGTCTAACCAACAGGGGTGGAAACACCATATATTTT.

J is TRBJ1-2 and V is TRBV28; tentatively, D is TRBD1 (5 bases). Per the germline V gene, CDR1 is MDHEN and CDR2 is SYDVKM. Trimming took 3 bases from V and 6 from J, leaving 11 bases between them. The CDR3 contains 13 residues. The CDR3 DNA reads TGTGCCAGCAGTTTCGTCAGGGAGGATGGCTACACCTTC. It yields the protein CASSFVREDGYTF.

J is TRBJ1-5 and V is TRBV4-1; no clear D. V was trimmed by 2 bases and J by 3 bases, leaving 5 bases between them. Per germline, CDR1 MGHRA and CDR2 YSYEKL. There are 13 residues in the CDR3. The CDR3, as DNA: TGCGCCAGCAGCCAATGGCACAATCAGCCCCAGCATTTT. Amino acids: CASSQWHNQPQHF.

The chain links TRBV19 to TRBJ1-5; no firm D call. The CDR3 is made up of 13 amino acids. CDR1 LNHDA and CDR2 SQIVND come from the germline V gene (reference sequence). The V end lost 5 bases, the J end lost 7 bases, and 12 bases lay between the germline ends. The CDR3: CASSGRDRQPQHF. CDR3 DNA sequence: TGTGCCAGTAGTGGCCGGGATCGGCAGCCCCAGCATTTT.

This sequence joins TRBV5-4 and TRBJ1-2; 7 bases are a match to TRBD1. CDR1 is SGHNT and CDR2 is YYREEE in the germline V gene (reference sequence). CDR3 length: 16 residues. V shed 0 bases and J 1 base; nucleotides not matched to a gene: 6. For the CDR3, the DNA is TGTGCCAGCAGCTTGGAGGGGGCATTACGTAACTATGGCTACACCTTC. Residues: CASSLEGALRNYGYTF. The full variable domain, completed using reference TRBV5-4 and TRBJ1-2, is ETGVTQSPTHLIKTRGQQVTLRCSSQSGHNTVSWYQQALGQGPQFIFQYYREEENGRGNFPPRFSGLQFPNYSSELNVNALELDDSALYLCASSLEGALRNYGYTFGSGTRLTVV.

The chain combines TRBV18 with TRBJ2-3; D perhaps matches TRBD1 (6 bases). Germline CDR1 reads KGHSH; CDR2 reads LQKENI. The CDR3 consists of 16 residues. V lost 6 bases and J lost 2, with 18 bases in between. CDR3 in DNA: TGTGCCAGCTCGAAGACAGGAGCCAGGCCCACAGATACGCAGTATTTT. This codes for CASSKTGARPTDTQYF.

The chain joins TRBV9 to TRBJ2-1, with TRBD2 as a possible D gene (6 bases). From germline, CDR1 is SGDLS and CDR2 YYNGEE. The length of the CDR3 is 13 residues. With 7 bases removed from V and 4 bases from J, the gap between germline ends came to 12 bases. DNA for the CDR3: TGTGCCAGCGGCGGGACTTCATACAATGAGCAGTTCTTC. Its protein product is CASGGTSYNEQFF.

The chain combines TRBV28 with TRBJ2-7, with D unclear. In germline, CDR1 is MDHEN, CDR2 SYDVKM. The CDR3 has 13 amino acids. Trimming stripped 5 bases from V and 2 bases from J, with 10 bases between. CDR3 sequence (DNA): TGTGCCAGCAGTCCAACAGCCCCCTACGAGCAGTACTTC. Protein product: CASSPTAPYEQYF.

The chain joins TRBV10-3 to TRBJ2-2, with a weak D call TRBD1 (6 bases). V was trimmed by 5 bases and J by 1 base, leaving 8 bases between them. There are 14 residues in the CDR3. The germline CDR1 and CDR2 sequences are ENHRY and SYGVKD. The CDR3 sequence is CAISPGQNTGELFF. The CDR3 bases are TGTGCCATCAGTCCGGGACAGAACACCGGGGAGCTGTTTTTT.

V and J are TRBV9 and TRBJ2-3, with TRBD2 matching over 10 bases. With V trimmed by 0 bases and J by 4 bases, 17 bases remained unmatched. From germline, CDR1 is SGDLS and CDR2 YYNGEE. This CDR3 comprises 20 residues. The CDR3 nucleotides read TGTGCCAGCAGCGTAGCTACGGGGGTCCCTAGCGGGAGTCGGTCAGATACGCAGTATTTT. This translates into CASSVATGVPSGSRSDTQYF.